These 2 T cell receptor beta chains were all obtained from the same sample, sequenced in a study of human CD8 memory T cell subsets (TCRdb year 2020). A Human TCR Profiling Kit was used to prepare UMI-labeled 5' RACE TCRbeta libraries. TCRdb reprocessed the reads and lists each CDR3 protein sequence as a single entry, with no DNA. This sample's records show more than 7,500 distinct CDR3 sequences. The leading ten clones occupy approximately 20% of the sample. The source material was CD8+ T cells from PBMCs. All receptors derive from a human donor in good health.

The chain carries TRBV3-1 and TRBJ2-2; the TRBD1 assignment by TCRdb is unverifiable without DNA. The CDR3 totals 16 residues. Per the germline V gene, CDR1 is LGHDT and CDR2 is YNNKEL (reference sequence). This CDR3 is CASSDRDRDPTGELFF.

The chain combines TRBV6-5 with TRBJ2-7; TCRdb designates TRBD2, a call that cannot be tested without DNA. Germline V gene lookup returns CDR1 MNHEY and CDR2 SVGAGI. The CDR3 totals 11 residues. This chain's CDR3 is CASSVGPPQYF.